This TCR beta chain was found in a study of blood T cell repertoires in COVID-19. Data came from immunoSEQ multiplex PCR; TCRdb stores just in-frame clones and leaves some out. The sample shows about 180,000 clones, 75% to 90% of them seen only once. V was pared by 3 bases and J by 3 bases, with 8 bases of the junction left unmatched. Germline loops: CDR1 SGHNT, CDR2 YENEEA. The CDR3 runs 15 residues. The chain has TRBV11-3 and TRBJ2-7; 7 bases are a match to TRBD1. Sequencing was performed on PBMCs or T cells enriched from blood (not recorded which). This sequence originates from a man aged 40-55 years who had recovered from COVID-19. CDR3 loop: CASSFSRTGFYEQYF. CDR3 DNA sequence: TGTGCCAGCAGCTTCTCGCGGACAGGATTCTACGAGCAGTACTTC.